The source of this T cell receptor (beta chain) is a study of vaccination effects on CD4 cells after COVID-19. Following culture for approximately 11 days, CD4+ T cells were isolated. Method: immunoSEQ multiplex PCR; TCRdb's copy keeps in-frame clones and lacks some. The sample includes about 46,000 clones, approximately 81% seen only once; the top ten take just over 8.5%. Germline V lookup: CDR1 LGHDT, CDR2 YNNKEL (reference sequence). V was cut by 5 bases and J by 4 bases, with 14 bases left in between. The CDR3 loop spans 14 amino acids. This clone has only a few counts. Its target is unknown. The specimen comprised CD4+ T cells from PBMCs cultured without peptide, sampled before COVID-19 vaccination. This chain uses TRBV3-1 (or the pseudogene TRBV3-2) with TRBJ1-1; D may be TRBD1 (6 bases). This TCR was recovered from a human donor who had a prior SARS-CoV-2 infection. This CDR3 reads CASSRRDKGTEAFF. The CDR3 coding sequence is TGTGCCAGCAGCAGGAGGGACAAGGGCACTGAAGCTTTCTTT.